The present TCR beta chain was sequenced within a study of T cell responses to AZD1222 COVID-19 vaccine. The study's findings and limits: AZD1222 recipients seropositive at baseline numbered only 6 or 7.

This clone was recorded only once. Its antigen remains unknown. The assay was immunoSEQ multiplex PCR, and TCRdb's table has in-frame clones only and misses some. The table includes some 120,000 clones, around nine tenths detected once. The material was peripheral blood, obtained on day 0 of AZD1222 vaccination. The receptor comes from an adult in good health.

Here the CDR3 DNA reads TGTGCCAGCCACCCATGGGGACAGGGGGCCGGGGAGCTGTTTTTT. It specifies CASHPWGQGAGELFF. The chain links TRBV19 to TRBJ2-2; 11 positions agree with TRBD1. The CDR3 length is 15 residues. V lost 9 bases and J lost 6; bases outside the gene matches: 9. Germline V CDR1 and CDR2: LNHDA, SQIVND (reference sequence).